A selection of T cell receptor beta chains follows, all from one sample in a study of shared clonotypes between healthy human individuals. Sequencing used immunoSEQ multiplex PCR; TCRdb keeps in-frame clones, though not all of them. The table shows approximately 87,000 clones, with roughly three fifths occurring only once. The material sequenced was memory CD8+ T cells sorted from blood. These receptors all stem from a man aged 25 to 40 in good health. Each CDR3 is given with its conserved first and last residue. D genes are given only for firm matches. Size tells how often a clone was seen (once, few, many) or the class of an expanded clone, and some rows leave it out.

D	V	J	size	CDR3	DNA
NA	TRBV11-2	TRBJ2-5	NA	CASSLNDGQETQYF	TGTGCCAGCAGCTTGAACGATGGGCAAGAGACCCAGTACTTC
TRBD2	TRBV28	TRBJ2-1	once	CASSLISGRVDNEQFF	TGTGCCAGCAGTTTAATTAGCGGGAGGGTCGACAATGAGCAGTTCTTC
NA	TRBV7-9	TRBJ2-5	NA	CASSSTGTPMGTQYF	TGTGCCAGCAGCTCCACAGGGACCCCTATGGGGACCCAGTACTTC
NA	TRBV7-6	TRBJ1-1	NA	CASSVAEGTEAFF	TGTGCCAGCAGCGTAGCAGAGGGCACTGAAGCTTTCTTT
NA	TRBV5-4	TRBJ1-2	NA	CASSFGLLGYGYTF	TGTGCCAGCAGCTTTGGGTTACTCGGCTATGGCTACACCTTC
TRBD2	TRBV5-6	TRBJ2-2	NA	CASSDGLAGDQELFF	TGTGCCAGCAGCGATGGGTTAGCGGGAGATCAGGAGCTGTTTTTT
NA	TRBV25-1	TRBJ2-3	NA	CASSDPTGRSTDTQYF	TGTGCCAGCAGTGATCCGACAGGACGTAGCACAGATACGCAGTATTTT
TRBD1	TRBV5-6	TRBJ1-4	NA	CASSDARDRVSEKLFF	TGTGCCAGCAGCGACGCACGGGACAGGGTTAGTGAAAAACTGTTTTTT
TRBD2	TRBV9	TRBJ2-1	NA	CASSVETGGPSNEQFF	TGTGCCAGCAGCGTAGAGACGGGAGGGCCTTCTAATGAGCAGTTCTTC
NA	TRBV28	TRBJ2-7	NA	CASGAYYEQYF	TGTGCCAGCGGAGCGTACTACGAGCAGTACTTC
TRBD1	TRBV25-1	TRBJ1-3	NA	CASSERTGGRNTIYF	TGTGCCAGCAGTGAAAGGACAGGGGGCCGAAACACCATATATTTT
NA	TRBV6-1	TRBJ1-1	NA	CASSFLGGAGAFF	TGTGCCAGCTCGTTTTTGGGAGGGGCCGGGGCTTTCTTT
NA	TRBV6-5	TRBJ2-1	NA	CASSYQNNEQFF	TGTGCCAGCAGTTACCAAAACAATGAGCAGTTCTTC
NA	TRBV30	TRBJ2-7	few	CAWSALEVSSGEQYF	TGTGCCTGGAGCGCTCTCGAGGTTTCAAGTGGGGAGCAGTACTTC
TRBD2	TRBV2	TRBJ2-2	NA	CATRVNRLADNTGELFF	TGTGCCACCAGAGTAAATCGACTAGCGGATAACACCGGGGAGCTGTTTTTT
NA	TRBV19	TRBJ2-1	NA	CASSMFWRANEQFF	TGTGCCAGTAGTATGTTCTGGCGGGCCAATGAGCAGTTCTTC
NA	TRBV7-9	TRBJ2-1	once	CASSLAGSGSYNEQFF	TGTGCCAGCAGCTTAGCGGGGTCAGGTTCCTACAATGAGCAGTTCTTC
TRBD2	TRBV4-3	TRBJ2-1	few	CASSQEVSGNSYNEQFF	TGCGCCAGCAGCCAAGAGGTTAGCGGGAATTCCTACAATGAGCAGTTCTTC